These 24 T cell receptor beta chains originate from one sample sequenced in a study of blood T cell repertoires in COVID-19. The table came from immunoSEQ multiplex PCR; TCRdb's copy has only in-frame clones and leaves some out. The data show more than 300,000 clones, roughly nine tenths seen once. Sequenced input: PBMCs or T cells enriched from blood (not recorded which). Receptors were obtained from a woman aged 25 to 39 who had recovered from COVID-19.

The chain links TRBV7-3 to TRBJ2-2, with D perhaps matching TRBD1 (6 bases). The CDR3 has 13 amino acids. Germline values: CDR1 SGHTA, CDR2 FQGTGA. Trimming left V 5 bases short and J 4 bases short, with 8 bases between. Written as DNA, the CDR3 is TGTGCCAGCAGCAAAGGGGGCACCGGGGAGCTGTTTTTT. The encoded protein is CASSKGGTGELFF.

The chain has TRBV2 and TRBJ1-3, with TRBD1 matching 9 bases. In germline, CDR1 is SNHLY, CDR2 FYNNEI. This CDR3 is 17 amino acids long. The V gene end was trimmed by 3 bases and the J gene end by 0 bases; junction bases not matched to a gene: 6. CDR3 amino acids: CASSESGTGLSGNTIYF. The CDR3 coding sequence is TGTGCCAGCAGTGAGTCAGGGACAGGGCTCTCTGGAAACACCATATATTTT.

The sample holds one count of this clone. The CDR3 protein is CASSSLRTGTVVKSGANVLTF. In DNA, the CDR3 is TGCGCCAGCAGCTCCCTACGGACAGGGACAGTTGTTAAATCTGGGGCCAACGTCCTGACTTTC. This chain links TRBV5-1 with TRBJ2-6, with 8 nucleotides matching TRBD1. Germline V gene sequence: CDR1 SGHRS, CDR2 YFSETQ. J gave up 1 base and V 3 bases, and 18 bases lay outside the gene matches. The CDR3 covers 21 residues.

The CDR3: CASSAGTGMGFMNTEAFF. The CDR3 DNA is TGTGCCAGCAGTGCCGGGACAGGTATGGGATTCATGAACACTGAAGCTTTCTTT. J is TRBJ1-1 and V is TRBV2; 8 nucleotides line up with TRBD1. CDR3 length: 18 residues. The V segment lost 4 bases and the J segment 0 bases; nucleotides outside the gene matches: 13. Germline CDR1 and CDR2: SNHLY and FYNNEI.

CDR3 region: CASSFLSGLDNEQFF. For the CDR3, the DNA is TGTGCCAGCAGCTTCCTGTCGGGACTAGACAATGAGCAGTTCTTC. The V gene is TRBV7-3, the J gene TRBJ2-1, with 8 bases that match TRBD2. There are 15 residues in the CDR3. With V trimmed by 3 bases and J by 5 bases, 6 bases remained unmatched. Germline V gives CDR1 SGHTA, CDR2 FQGTGA.

This clone was recorded a few times. The J gene is TRBJ2-7, the V gene TRBV27; 7 nucleotides match TRBD1. CDR1 is MNHEY, CDR2 SMNVEV, per germline (reference sequence). This CDR3 spans 14 amino acids. After removal of 3 bases from V and 0 bases from J, the junction contained 2 bases not matched to a gene. CDR3 protein: CASSFDRASYEQYF. CDR3 in DNA: TGTGCCAGCAGTTTCGACAGGGCCTCCTACGAGCAGTACTTC.

The chain joins TRBV3-1 (or the pseudogene TRBV3-2) to TRBJ2-7; D might be TRBD1 (7 bases). The V gene lost 1 base and the J gene lost 6 bases, with 13 bases spanning the gap. The CDR3 length is 14 residues. The germline CDR1 and CDR2 sequences are LGHDT and YNNKEL (reference sequence). The CDR3 sequence: CASSQGAGGGEQYF. CDR3 nucleotides: TGTGCCAGCAGCCAAGGGGCAGGGGGAGGCGAGCAGTACTTC.

The chain recombines TRBV14 with TRBJ1-2; D uncertain. The CDR3 contains 15 residues. V lost 0 bases, J lost 0 bases, and 8 bases lay in between. Germline CDR1 reads SGHDN; CDR2 reads FVKESK. The CDR3 nucleotides read TGTGCCAGCAGCCAAGAATGGGAGTCTAACTATGGCTACACCTTC. Its protein is CASSQEWESNYGYTF. Full variable domain (rest looked up from reference TRBV14 and TRBJ1-2): EAGVTQFPSHSVIEKGQTVTLRCDPISGHDNLYWYRRVMGKEIKFLLHFVKESKQDESGMPNNRFLAERTGGTYSTLKVQPAELEDSGVYFCASSQEWESNYGYTFGSGTRLTVV.

The chain uses TRBV7-2 and TRBJ2-1; tentatively, D is TRBD1 (5 bases). The CDR3 covers 17 residues. V lost 1 base and J lost 4, with 17 bases in between. Per germline, CDR1 SGHTA and CDR2 FQGNSA. The CDR3 DNA reads as TGTGCCAGCAGCTTAGTGGCCACACGGACACCATACAATGAGCAGTTCTTC. Protein product: CASSLVATRTPYNEQFF. Looking up the rest from reference TRBV7-2 and TRBJ2-1 gives the full variable domain: GAGVSQSPSNKVTEKGKDVELRCDPISGHTALYWYRQSLGQGLEFLIYFQGNSAPDKSGLPSDRFSAERTGGSVSTLTIQRTQQEDSAVYLCASSLVATRTPYNEQFFGPGTRLTVL.

The chain combines TRBV7-2 with TRBJ2-5; D ambiguous. Germline CDR1 SGHTA, CDR2 FQGNSA. The germline V and J ends were trimmed by 7 bases and 2 bases, with 14 bases remaining between them. This CDR3 has 14 residues. The CDR3 sequence is CASTLMGRQETQYF. The CDR3 DNA reads TGTGCCAGCACCTTGATGGGCCGACAAGAGACCCAGTACTTC.

The rearrangement joins TRBV12-3 or TRBV12-4 to TRBJ2-5; possibly TRBD1 for D (5 bases). V lost 5 bases, J lost 2 bases, and 9 bases lay in between. This CDR3 is built from 13 residues. The CDR3 region has the DNA TGTGCCAGCAGTCCAGGGCGGCAAGAGACCCAGTACTTC. It codes for CASSPGRQETQYF.

The chain combines TRBV18 with TRBJ1-5, with no clear D. The CDR3 covers 14 residues. The germline V gene encodes CDR1 KGHSH and CDR2 LQKENI. Deletions cut 3 bases from V and 4 bases from J, with 10 bases between. The CDR3 DNA follows: TGTGCCAGCTCACCGACCGAGGTAAATCAGCCCCAGCATTTT. This sequence encodes CASSPTEVNQPQHF.

Here the CDR3 DNA reads TGTGCCAGCAGTGCACTCCTATACTCCGACGAGGGCGGGGAGCTGTTTTTT. Its translation is CASSALLYSDEGGELFF. The chain carries TRBV6-1 and TRBJ2-2; D possibly corresponds to TRBD2 (5 bases). Trimming cost V 4 bases and J 7 bases, with 22 bases left between them. The germline CDR1 and CDR2 sequences are MNHNS and SASEGT. The CDR3 has 17 residues.

The CDR3 loop reads CASNPGQDNARHF. The CDR3 DNA is TGTGCCAGCAATCCCGGACAGGATAACGCTAGGCATTTT. The chain employs TRBV19 and TRBJ1-5; 7 bases match TRBD1. CDR3 size: 13 residues. The J segment lost 15 bases and the V segment lost 9 bases, leaving 17 bases of the junction unmatched. Per the germline V gene, CDR1 is LNHDA and CDR2 is SQIVND (reference sequence).

V is TRBV19 and J is TRBJ2-7; 13 bases map to TRBD2. J lost 2 bases, V lost 1 base, and 2 bases had no gene match. This CDR3 comprises 16 residues. CDR1 is LNHDA, CDR2 SQIVND, per germline (reference sequence). CDR3: CASSIGLAGGPYEQYF. The CDR3 nucleotides are TGTGCCAGTAGTATAGGACTAGCGGGAGGACCCTACGAGCAGTACTTC.

The chain joins TRBV11-2 to TRBJ2-7, with TRBD2 identical over 8 bases. Trimming cost V 4 bases and J 1 base; bases outside gene matches: 9. The V gene's germline CDR1 is SGHAT and CDR2 FQNNGV. This CDR3 is built from 16 residues. The CDR3 is CASSWGGRSMSYEQYF. In nucleotides, the CDR3 is TGTGCCAGCAGCTGGGGCGGGAGGAGCATGTCCTACGAGCAGTACTTC.

The J gene is TRBJ1-6, the V gene TRBV13; weak D call: TRBD1 (6 bases). Trimming took 5 bases from V and 10 from J, leaving 18 bases between them. The CDR3 is 15 amino acids. CDR1 is PRHDT, CDR2 FYEKMQ, per germline (reference sequence). CDR3 region: CASSTRQAQRSPLHF. The DNA of the CDR3 is TGTGCCAGCAGCACCCGACAGGCGCAGAGGTCACCCCTCCACTTT.

The J gene is TRBJ2-5, the V gene TRBV7-6; 7 bases line up with TRBD2. CDR3 length: 17 residues. The V gene end was trimmed by 5 bases and the J gene end by 4 bases; junction bases not matched to a gene: 16. The germline CDR1 and CDR2 sequences are SGHVS and FNYEAQ. CDR3 loop: CASSNVGLPKKRETQYF. The CDR3, as DNA: TGTGCCAGCAGCAACGTGGGACTACCGAAAAAAAGAGAGACCCAGTACTTC.

This sequence joins TRBV30 and TRBJ2-7, with D possibly matching TRBD2 (6 bases). This CDR3 region has 14 residues. Germline CDR1 is GTSNPN and CDR2 is SVGIG (reference sequence). Trimming stripped 8 bases from V and 3 bases from J, with 20 bases between. CDR3 DNA: TGTGCCCTCCTATCGCGGGCGGGGAACTACGAGCAGTACTTC. It yields the protein CALLSRAGNYEQYF.

V is TRBV6-4 and J is TRBJ2-2; D call uncertain. This CDR3 is 14 amino acids long. V shed 6 bases and J shed 2 bases, with 10 bases lying between them. Germline V gene sequence: CDR1 MRHNA, CDR2 SNTAGT. CDR3 sequence reads: CASRKRQNTGELFF. The CDR3, as DNA: TGTGCCAGCAGGAAAAGACAAAACACCGGGGAGCTGTTTTTT.

The chain uses TRBV19 and TRBJ2-4; D might be TRBD1 (5 bases). V shed 3 bases and J shed 4 bases, with 13 bases lying between them. Looked up from germline, CDR1 is LNHDA and CDR2 is SQIVND (reference sequence). This CDR3 has 15 residues. The CDR3 DNA reads as TGTGCCAGTAGTATTGAAGCAGGGATAAAAAACATTCAGTACTTC. Translating it yields CASSIEAGIKNIQYF.

The rearrangement links TRBV19 to TRBJ1-5; D remains ambiguous. CDR1 is LNHDA, CDR2 SQIVND, per germline (reference sequence). V shed 9 bases and J shed 8 bases, with 17 bases lying between them. CDR3 length: 13 amino acids. DNA for the CDR3: TGTGCCAGCGGTGGCGGGGTTTTGGAGCCCCAGCATTTT. It encodes CASGGGVLEPQHF.

The chain has TRBV6-5 and TRBJ2-7, with TRBD2 identical over 7 bases. V was pared by 8 bases and J by 5 bases, with 9 bases of the junction left unmatched. This CDR3 contains 13 residues. CDR1 and CDR2 (germline): MNHEY, SVGAGI. CDR3 region: CASLGRPDDEQYF. DNA of the CDR3: TGTGCCAGCCTCGGGAGGCCCGACGACGAGCAGTACTTC.

This clone occurred a few times. V is TRBV12-3 or TRBV12-4 and J is TRBJ1-1, with 7 bases fitting TRBD1. After removal of 6 bases from V and 5 bases from J, the junction contained 6 bases not matched to a gene. CDR3 size: 13 residues. The CDR3 bases are TGTGCCAGCAGGCCGGGACAGCGAACTGAAGCTTTCTTT. This gives the protein CASRPGQRTEAFF.